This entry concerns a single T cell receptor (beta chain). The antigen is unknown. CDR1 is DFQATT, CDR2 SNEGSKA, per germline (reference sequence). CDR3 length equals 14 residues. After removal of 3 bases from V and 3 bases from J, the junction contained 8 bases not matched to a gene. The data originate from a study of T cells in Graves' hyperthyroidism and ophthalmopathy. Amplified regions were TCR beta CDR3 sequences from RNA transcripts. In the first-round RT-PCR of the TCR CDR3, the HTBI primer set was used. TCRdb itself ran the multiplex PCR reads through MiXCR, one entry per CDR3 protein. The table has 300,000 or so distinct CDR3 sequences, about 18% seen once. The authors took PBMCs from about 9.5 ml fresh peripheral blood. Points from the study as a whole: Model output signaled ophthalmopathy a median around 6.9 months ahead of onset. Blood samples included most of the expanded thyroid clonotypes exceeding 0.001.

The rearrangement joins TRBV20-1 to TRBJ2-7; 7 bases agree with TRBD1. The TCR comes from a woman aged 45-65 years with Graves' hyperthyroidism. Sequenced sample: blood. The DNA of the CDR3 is TGCAGTGCTAGTGACTCCGGGACAGTCTACGAGCAGTACTTC. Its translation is CSASDSGTVYEQYF.